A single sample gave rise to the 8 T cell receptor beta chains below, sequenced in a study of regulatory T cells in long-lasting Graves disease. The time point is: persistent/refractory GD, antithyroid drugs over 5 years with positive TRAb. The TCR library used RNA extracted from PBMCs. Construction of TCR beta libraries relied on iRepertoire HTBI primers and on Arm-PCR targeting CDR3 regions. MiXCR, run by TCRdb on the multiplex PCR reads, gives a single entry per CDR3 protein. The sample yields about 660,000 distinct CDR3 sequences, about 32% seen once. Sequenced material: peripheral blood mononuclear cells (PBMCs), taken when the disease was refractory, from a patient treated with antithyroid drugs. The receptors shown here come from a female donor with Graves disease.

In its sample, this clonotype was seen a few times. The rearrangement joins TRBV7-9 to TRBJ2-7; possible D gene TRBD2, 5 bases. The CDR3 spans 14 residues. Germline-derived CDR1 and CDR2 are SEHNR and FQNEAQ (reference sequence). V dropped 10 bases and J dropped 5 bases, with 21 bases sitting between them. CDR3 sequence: CATPSPTVSNEQYF. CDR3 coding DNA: TGTGCCACCCCTAGCCCGACGGTGTCTAACGAGCAGTACTTC. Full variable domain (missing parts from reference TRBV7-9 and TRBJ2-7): DTGVSQNPRHKITKRGQNVTFRCDPISEHNRLYWYRQTLGQGPEFLTYFQNEAQLEKSRLLSDRFSAERPKGSFSTLEIQRTEQGDSAMYLCATPSPTVSNEQYFGPGTRLTVT.

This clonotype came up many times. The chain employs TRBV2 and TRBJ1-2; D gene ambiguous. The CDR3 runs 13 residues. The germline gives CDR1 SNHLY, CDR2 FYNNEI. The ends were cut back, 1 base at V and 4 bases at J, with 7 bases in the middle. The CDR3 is CASSEVEGYGYTF. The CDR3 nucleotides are TGTGCCAGCAGTGAAGTAGAGGGCTATGGCTACACCTTC.

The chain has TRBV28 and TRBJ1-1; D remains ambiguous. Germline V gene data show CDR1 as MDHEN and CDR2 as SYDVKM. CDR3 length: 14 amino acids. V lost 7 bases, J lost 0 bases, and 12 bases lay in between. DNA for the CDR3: TGTGCCAGCACCCTAAGCCGCATGAACACTGAAGCTTTCTTT. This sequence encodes CASTLSRMNTEAFF. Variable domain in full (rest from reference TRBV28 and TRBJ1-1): DVKVTQSSRYLVKRTGEKVFLECVQDMDHENMFWYRQDPGLGLRLIYFSYDVKMKEKGDIPEGYSVSREKKERFSLILESASTNQTSMYLCASTLSRMNTEAFFGQGTRLTVV.

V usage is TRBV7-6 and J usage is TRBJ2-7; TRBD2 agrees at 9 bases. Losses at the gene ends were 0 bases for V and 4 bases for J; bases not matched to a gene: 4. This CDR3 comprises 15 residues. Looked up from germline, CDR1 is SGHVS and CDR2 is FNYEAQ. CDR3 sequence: CASSLASGSKYEQYF. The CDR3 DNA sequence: TGTGCCAGCAGCTTAGCTAGCGGGAGCAAGTACGAGCAGTACTTC.

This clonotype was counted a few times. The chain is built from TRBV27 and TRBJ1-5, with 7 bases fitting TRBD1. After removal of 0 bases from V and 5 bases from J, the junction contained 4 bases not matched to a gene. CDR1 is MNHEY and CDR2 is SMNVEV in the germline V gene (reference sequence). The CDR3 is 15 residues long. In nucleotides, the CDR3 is TGTGCCAGCAGTTTATCGTACAGGGGCGATCAGCCCCAGCATTTT. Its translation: CASSLSYRGDQPQHF.

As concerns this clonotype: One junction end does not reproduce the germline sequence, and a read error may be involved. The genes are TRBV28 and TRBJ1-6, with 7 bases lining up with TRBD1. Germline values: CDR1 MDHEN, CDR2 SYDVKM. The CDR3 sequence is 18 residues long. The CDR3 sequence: CASSFYAGGNFYNSLLHF. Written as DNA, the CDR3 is TGTGCCAGCAGCTTTTATGCAGGGGGGAATTTCTATAATTCACTCCTCCACTTT.

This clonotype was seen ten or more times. The CDR3 protein is CASSFTQVATEAFF. The CDR3 nucleotides read TGTGCCAGCAGTTTCACCCAGGTTGCGACTGAAGCTTTCTTT. The V call is TRBV12-3 or TRBV12-4, the J call TRBJ1-1; D is undetermined. Trimming removed 3 bases from V and 5 bases from J, with 13 bases in between. The CDR3 runs 14 residues.

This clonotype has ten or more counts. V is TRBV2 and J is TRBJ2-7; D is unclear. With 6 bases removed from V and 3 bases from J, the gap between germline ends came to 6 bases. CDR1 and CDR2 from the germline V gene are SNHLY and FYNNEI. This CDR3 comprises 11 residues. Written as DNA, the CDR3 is TGTGCCAGCAGCGCCCTCTACGAGCAGTACTTC. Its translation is CASSALYEQYF.